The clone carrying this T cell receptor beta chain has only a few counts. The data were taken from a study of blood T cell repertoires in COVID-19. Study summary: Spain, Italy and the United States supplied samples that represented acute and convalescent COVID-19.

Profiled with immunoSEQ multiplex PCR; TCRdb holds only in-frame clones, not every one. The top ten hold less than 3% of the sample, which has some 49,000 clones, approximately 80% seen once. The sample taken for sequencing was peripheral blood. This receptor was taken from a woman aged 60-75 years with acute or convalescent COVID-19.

The CDR3 is CASSPTSGTANEQFF. The CDR3 nucleotides read TGTGCCAGCAGTCCCACTAGCGGGACCGCGAATGAGCAGTTCTTC. V is TRBV6-5 and J is TRBJ2-1; 10 positions agree with TRBD2. Losses at the gene ends were 5 bases for V and 7 bases for J; bases not matched to a gene: 8. Germline values: CDR1 MNHEY, CDR2 SVGAGI. This CDR3 has 15 residues.